This T cell receptor (beta chain) was identified during a study of T cell responses to AZD1222 COVID-19 vaccine. The study's findings and limits: Targeting of unmutated variant regions was reportedly seen in nearly half of spike-specific TCRs.

As concerns this clone: Its antigen is currently unknown.

Clones were sequenced by immunoSEQ multiplex PCR, and TCRdb holds only the in-frame ones, with some missing. This sample carries about 140,000 clones, approximately 90% of them seen once, and the ten largest clones take 5.5%. The CDR3 spans 16 residues. V shed 3 bases and J 1 base; nucleotides not matched to a gene: 4. Germline lookup yields CDR1 LGHDT and CDR2 YNNKEL (reference sequence). The rearrangement uses TRBV3-1 (or the pseudogene TRBV3-2) and TRBJ2-5; 11 bases agree with TRBD2. This sequence was found in an adult in good health. The material sequenced was peripheral blood, taken on day 0 of AZD1222 vaccination. The CDR3 coding sequence is TGTGCCAGCAGCCAGAGACTAGCGGGGAGCCAAGAGACCCAGTACTTC. Translation gives CASSQRLAGSQETQYF.